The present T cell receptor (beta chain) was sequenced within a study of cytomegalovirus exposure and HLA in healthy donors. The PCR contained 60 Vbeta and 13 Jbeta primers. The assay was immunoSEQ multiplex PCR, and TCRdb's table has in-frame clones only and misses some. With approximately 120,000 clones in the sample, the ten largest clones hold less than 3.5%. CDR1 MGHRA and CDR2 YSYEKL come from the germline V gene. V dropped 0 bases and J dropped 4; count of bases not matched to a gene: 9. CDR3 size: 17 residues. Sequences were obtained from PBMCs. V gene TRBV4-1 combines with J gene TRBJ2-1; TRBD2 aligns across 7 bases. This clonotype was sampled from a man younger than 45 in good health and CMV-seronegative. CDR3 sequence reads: CASSQEGASGEYNEQFF. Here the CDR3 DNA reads TGCGCCAGCAGCCAAGAAGGCGCTAGCGGAGAATACAATGAGCAGTTCTTC.